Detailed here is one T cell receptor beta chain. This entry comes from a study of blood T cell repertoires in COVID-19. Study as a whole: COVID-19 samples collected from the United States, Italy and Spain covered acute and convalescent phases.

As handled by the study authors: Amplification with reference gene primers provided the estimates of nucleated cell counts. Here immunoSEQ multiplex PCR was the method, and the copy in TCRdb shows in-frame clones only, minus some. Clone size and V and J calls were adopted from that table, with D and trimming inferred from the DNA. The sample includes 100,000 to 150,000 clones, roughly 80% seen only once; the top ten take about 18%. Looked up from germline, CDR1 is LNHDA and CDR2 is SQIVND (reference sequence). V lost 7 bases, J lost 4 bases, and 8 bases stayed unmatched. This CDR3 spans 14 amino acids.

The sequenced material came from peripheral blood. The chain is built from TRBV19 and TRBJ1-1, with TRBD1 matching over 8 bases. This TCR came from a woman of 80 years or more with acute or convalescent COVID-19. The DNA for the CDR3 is TGTGCCAGTATTCGACAGGGGAGGCCCACTGAAGCTTTCTTT. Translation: CASIRQGRPTEAFF.